At least ten counts were recorded for the clone carrying this T cell receptor (beta chain). Its target is not known. The germline V and J ends were trimmed by 8 bases and 0 bases, with 19 bases remaining between them. The germline CDR1 and CDR2 sequences are SNHLY and FYNNEI. This CDR3 contains 16 residues. This sample was taken from a study of T cells after posttransplantation cyclophosphamide. Measured with immunoSEQ multiplex PCR; TCRdb has only the in-frame clones, and not every one. The sample has 25,000 to 30,000 clones, none seen only once; the top ten hold 2.7%. Study findings and constraints: Recipient CMV seropositivity and CMV reactivation strongly tracked TRB clonality. Donor-recipient repertoire similarity was low at 1-2 months, rising over year one.

The chain couples TRBV2 to TRBJ2-5; tentatively, D is TRBD2 (6 bases). This clonotype originated in a woman aged 55-70 years in good health, CMV-negative, and a related stem cell transplant donor. The sequencing input was PBMCs. The CDR3 DNA follows: TGTGCCAGCTTAAGGGCGGGGTCGCCTTACCAAGAGACCCAGTACTTC. Translating it yields CASLRAGSPYQETQYF.